Presented here are 17 T cell receptor beta chains from one specimen sequenced in a study of cytomegalovirus exposure and HLA in healthy donors. The PCR employed 60 Vbeta primers together with 13 Jbeta primers. Repertoires were generated with immunoSEQ multiplex PCR, while TCRdb's copy carries only in-frame clones and drops some. The sample includes 150,000 to 200,000 clones, approximately 80% of them seen just once. Sequencing was done on a sample of PBMCs. These receptors were collected from a middle-aged woman in good health and CMV-seronegative.

The gene calls are TRBV7-2 and TRBJ2-7; maybe TRBD1 (6 bases). The V end lost 1 base, the J end lost 2 bases, and 12 bases lay between the germline ends. CDR3 length: 15 amino acids. Germline lookup yields CDR1 SGHTA and CDR2 FQGNSA. CDR3 region: CASSLVAGETYEQYF. As DNA, the CDR3 is TGTGCCAGCAGCTTAGTTGCAGGGGAAACCTACGAGCAGTACTTC.

The chain recombines TRBV11-2 with TRBJ1-4, with D perhaps matching TRBD1 (6 bases). V was pared by 4 bases and J by 2 bases, with 17 bases between. This CDR3 has 17 residues. Germline V gene sequence: CDR1 SGHAT, CDR2 FQNNGV. The CDR3 sequence is CASSWRGAVGTNEKLFF. CDR3 nucleotide sequence: TGTGCCAGCAGCTGGCGGGGGGCGGTGGGTACTAATGAAAAACTGTTTTTT.

V gene TRBV7-2 combines with J gene TRBJ2-7; no clear D gene. The V gene lost 2 bases and the J gene lost 7 bases, with 12 bases spanning the gap. The CDR3 contains 13 residues. Per the germline V gene, CDR1 is SGHTA and CDR2 is FQGNSA. CDR3 residues: CASSLYTKQEQYF. In DNA form, the CDR3 reads TGTGCCAGCAGCTTATATACGAAACAAGAGCAGTACTTC.

The chain employs TRBV5-1 and TRBJ2-1, with D maybe TRBD1 (5 bases). This CDR3 has 14 amino acids. The germline V and J ends were trimmed by 0 bases and 9 bases, with 13 bases remaining between them. Germline V CDR1 and CDR2: SGHRS, YFSETQ. Here the CDR3 reads CASSLEPQRGEQFF. CDR3 sequence (DNA): TGCGCCAGCAGCTTGGAACCCCAAAGGGGTGAGCAGTTCTTC. Full variable domain (rest looked up from reference TRBV5-1 and TRBJ2-1): KAGVTQTPRYLIKTRGQQVTLSCSPISGHRSVSWYQQTPGQGLQFLFEYFSETQRNKGNFPGRFSGRQFSNSRSEMNVSTLELGDSALYLCASSLEPQRGEQFFGPGTRLTVL.

The V gene is TRBV20-1, the J gene TRBJ1-4; D gene uncertain. CDR3 length: 11 residues. CDR1 and CDR2 from the germline V gene are DFQATT and SNEGSKA (reference sequence). Trimming removed 2 bases at V and 7 bases at J, with 5 bases between. The CDR3 bases are TGCAGTGCTAGAACCGGTGAAAAACTGTTTTTT. It translates to CSARTGEKLFF.

This chain uses TRBV5-5 with TRBJ2-7; 8 bases are shared with TRBD1. The V segment lost 2 bases and the J segment 0 bases; nucleotides outside the gene matches: 10. The CDR3 loop spans 17 amino acids. The germline V gene encodes CDR1 SGHKS and CDR2 YYEKEE (reference sequence). CDR3 loop: CASSLSQSTGGSYEQYF. CDR3 sequence (DNA): TGTGCCAGCAGCTTAAGTCAAAGTACAGGGGGCTCCTACGAGCAGTACTTC.

The chain links TRBV6-5 to TRBJ1-1; 11 positions agree with TRBD1. CDR3 size: 15 residues. The germline V gene has CDR1 MNHEY and CDR2 SVGAGI. Trimming removed 4 bases from V and 10 bases from J; junction bases left unmatched: 11. The CDR3 DNA is TGTGCCAGCAGTTCACCCCCCGGGACAGGGGGTCTAGCTTTCTTT. Protein product: CASSSPPGTGGLAFF.

This chain links TRBV21-1 with TRBJ1-5; the D call of TRBD1 is as the table states it, not checked on the DNA. TRBV21-1 is designated a pseudogene. The CDR3 runs 19 residues. CDR3 nucleotides: TGTGCCAGCAGCAAAAGTCCCGGGACAGGGGCCGTAAGCAATCAGCCCCAGCATTTT. Translating it yields CASSKSPGTGAVSNQPQHF.

The chain couples TRBV7-2 to TRBJ2-2, with 10 bases that match TRBD1. Germline V gene lookup returns CDR1 SGHTA and CDR2 FQGNSA. V shed 5 bases, J shed 4 bases, and the junction held 4 bases outside the gene matches. The CDR3 contains 15 residues. CDR3 amino acids: CASSRQGAPTGELFF. The CDR3, as DNA: TGTGCCAGCAGCCGACAGGGGGCTCCCACCGGGGAGCTGTTTTTT.

The chain uses TRBV4-1 and TRBJ1-5, with TRBD1 matching 8 bases. The CDR3 is made up of 15 amino acids. In germline, CDR1 is MGHRA, CDR2 YSYEKL. Trimming took 4 bases from V and 6 from J; bases not matched to a gene: 8. The CDR3 loop is CASSRGQGEIQPQHF. The CDR3 nucleotides read TGCGCCAGCAGCCGCGGACAGGGAGAAATTCAGCCCCAGCATTTT.

This chain links TRBV2 with TRBJ2-5, with 11 positions matching TRBD2. The CDR3 contains 16 residues. CDR1 SNHLY and CDR2 FYNNEI come from the germline V gene. V lost 7 bases and J lost 2; bases outside the gene matches: 9. The CDR3 coding sequence is TGTGCCAGCATTCTGGGGTTAGCGGGGGGGCAAGAGACCCAGTACTTC. Amino acid sequence: CASILGLAGGQETQYF.

This rearrangement joins TRBV2 to TRBJ2-7; tentative D call: TRBD2 (5 bases). The CDR3 runs 12 residues. CDR1 is SNHLY and CDR2 is FYNNEI in the germline V gene. Between the trimmed V and J ends, which lost 8 bases and 2 bases, there was a span of 10 bases. The CDR3, as DNA: TGTGCCAGCGAAGCGGTCCCCTACGAGCAGTACTTC. The encoded protein is CASEAVPYEQYF.

V usage is TRBV7-2 and J usage is TRBJ2-5; 9 nucleotides match TRBD1. This CDR3 is built from 14 residues. Per the germline V gene, CDR1 is SGHTA and CDR2 is FQGNSA. V shed 4 bases and J 5 bases; nucleotides not matched to a gene: 5. The CDR3 here is CASSWGQGLETQYF. The CDR3 DNA follows: TGTGCCAGCAGCTGGGGACAGGGATTGGAGACCCAGTACTTC.

This clone was counted a few times. V and J are TRBV27 and TRBJ1-5, with 8 bases that match TRBD1. Germline lookup yields CDR1 MNHEY and CDR2 SMNVEV (reference sequence). Trimming took 4 bases from V and 0 from J; bases not matched to a gene: 2. CDR3 length: 15 amino acids. CDR3 loop: CASSWTGYSNQPQHF. DNA of the CDR3: TGTGCCAGCAGTTGGACAGGGTATAGCAATCAGCCCCAGCATTTT.

The rearrangement joins TRBV7-3 to TRBJ2-2; 8 bases are shared with TRBD1. V trimming: 5 bases; J trimming: 2 bases; junction bases outside the gene matches: 7. This CDR3 is built from 16 residues. Germline values: CDR1 SGHTA, CDR2 FQGTGA. The CDR3 nucleotides read TGTGCCAGCAGCCCCCGGACAGGGCCTAACACCGGGGAGCTGTTTTTT. Translation: CASSPRTGPNTGELFF.

The rearrangement uses TRBV28 and TRBJ2-7; TRBD1 agrees at 7 bases. J was trimmed by 5 bases and V by 6 bases; bases with no gene match: 4. The CDR3 sequence is 12 residues long. Germline V lookup: CDR1 MDHEN, CDR2 SYDVKM. This chain's CDR3 is CASSLDRDEQYF. The CDR3 DNA follows: TGTGCCAGCAGCCTCGACAGGGACGAGCAGTACTTC.

A few counts support this clone. V gene TRBV7-9 combines with J gene TRBJ2-5, with 8 positions matching TRBD1. Germline lookup yields CDR1 SEHNR and CDR2 FQNEAQ (reference sequence). The V gene end was trimmed by 5 bases and the J gene end by 5 bases; junction bases not matched to a gene: 10. The CDR3 totals 15 residues. The CDR3 bases are TGTGCCAGCAGCAACCCAGCAGGGGGCCGTGAGACCCAGTACTTC. It yields the protein CASSNPAGGRETQYF.